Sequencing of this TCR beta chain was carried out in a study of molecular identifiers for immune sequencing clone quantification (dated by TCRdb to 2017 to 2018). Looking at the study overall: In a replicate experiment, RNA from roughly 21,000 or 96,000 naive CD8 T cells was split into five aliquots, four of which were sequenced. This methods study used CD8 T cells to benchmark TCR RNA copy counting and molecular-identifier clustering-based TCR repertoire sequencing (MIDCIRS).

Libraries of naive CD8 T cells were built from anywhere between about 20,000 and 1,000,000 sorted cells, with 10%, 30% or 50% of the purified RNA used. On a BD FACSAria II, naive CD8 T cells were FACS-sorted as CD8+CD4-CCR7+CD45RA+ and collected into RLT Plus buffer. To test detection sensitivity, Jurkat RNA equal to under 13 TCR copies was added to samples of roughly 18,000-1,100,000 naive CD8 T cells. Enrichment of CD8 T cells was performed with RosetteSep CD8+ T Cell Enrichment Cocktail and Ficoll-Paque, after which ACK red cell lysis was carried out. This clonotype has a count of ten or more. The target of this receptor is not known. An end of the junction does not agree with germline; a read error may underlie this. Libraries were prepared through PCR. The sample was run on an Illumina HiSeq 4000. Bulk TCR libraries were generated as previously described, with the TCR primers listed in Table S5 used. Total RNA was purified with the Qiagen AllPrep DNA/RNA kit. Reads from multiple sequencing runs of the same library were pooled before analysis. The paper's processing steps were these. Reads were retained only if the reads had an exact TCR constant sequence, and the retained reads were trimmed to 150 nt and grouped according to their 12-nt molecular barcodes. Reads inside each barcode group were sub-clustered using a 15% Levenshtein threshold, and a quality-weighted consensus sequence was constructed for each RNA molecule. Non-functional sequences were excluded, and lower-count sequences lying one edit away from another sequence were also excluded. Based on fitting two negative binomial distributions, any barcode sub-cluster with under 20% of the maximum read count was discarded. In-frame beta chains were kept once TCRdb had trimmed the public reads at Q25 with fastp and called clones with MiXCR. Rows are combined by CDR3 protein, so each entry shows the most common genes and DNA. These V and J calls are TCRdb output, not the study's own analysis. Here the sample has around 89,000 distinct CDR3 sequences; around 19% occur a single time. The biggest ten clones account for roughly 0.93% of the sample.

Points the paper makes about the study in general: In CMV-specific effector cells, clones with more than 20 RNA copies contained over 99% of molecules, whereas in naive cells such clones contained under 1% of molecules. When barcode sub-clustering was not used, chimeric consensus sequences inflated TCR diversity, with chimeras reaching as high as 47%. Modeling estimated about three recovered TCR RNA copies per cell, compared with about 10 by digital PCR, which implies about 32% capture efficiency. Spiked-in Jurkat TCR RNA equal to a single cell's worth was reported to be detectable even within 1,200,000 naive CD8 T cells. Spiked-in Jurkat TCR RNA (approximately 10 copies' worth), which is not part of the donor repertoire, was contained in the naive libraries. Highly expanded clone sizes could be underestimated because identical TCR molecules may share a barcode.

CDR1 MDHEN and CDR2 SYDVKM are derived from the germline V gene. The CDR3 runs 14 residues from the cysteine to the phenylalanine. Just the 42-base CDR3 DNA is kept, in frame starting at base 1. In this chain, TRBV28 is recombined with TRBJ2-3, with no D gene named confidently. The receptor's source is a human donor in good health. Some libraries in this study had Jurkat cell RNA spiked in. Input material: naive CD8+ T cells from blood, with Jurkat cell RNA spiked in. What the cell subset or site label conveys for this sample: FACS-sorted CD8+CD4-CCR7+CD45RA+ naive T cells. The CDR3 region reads CASKRPLSTDTQYF. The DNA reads TGTGCGAGCAAGCGTCCACTTAGCACAGATACGCAGTATTTT.